The source of this T cell receptor (beta chain) is a study of CD8+CD57+ T cells in acquired aplastic anemia. Study information: 3.2 ug was the average amount of DNA from sorted CD4+ and CD8+ cells. The study, taken as a whole, reports: Controls and patients did not differ significantly in CD8+ Simpson's diversity. Fewer than 30 CD8+ CDR3 sequences were shared between patients and controls.

Profiling that covered TCR beta VDJ and CDR3 relied on genomic DNA as its template. MiXCR was run by TCRdb on the reads, yielding one entry per CDR3 protein. This sample has 200,000 to 300,000 distinct CDR3 sequences; roughly 82% occur once, and the top ten carry 35% to 50%. Germline-derived CDR1 and CDR2 are SNHLY and FYNNEI. Trimming cost V 8 bases and J 6 bases, with 26 bases left between them. The CDR3 length is 16 residues. As to this clonotype: Its antigen is still unknown.

By flow cytometry, patients selected for sequencing had shown an expansion of CD8+CD57+ cells. Acquired aplastic anemia of severe grade affected all patients. This receptor was identified in a human donor with aplastic anemia. This rearrangement joins TRBV2 to TRBJ2-7, with TRBD1 as a possible D gene (6 bases). Material for sequencing was sorted CD4+, CD8+, or CD8+CD57+ T cells (not recorded which) from PBMCs. The CDR3 region is CASGTRGKATLAEQYV. The DNA of the CDR3 is TGTGCCAGCGGGACACGGGGCAAGGCGACGCTGGCCGAGCAGTACGTC.